Here is one T cell receptor (beta chain) with its context. What it binds is unknown. This sample was included in a study of T cells in narcolepsy. The wider study: Donors had narcolepsy type 1 or type 2, or were healthy controls. Whole-study results and caveats: Reportedly, autoreactive clonotypes were serially detected in patients' blood but not controls'. Autoreactive clone sequences were missing from some blood memory CD4+ repertoires. Comparing one patient's CSF and blood CD4+ clonotypes highlighted HCRT- and TRIB2-specific autoreactive clonotypes.

Profiling relied on immunoSEQ multiplex PCR, and the TCRdb table lists in-frame clones only, not all of them. This sample has over 10,000 clones, with 85% to 90% found just once. What was sequenced was CD45RA- memory CD4+ T cells from PBMCs. This clonotype was obtained from a human donor with narcolepsy.

This CDR3 is CAARDRGLGEDYTF. In DNA, the CDR3 is TGTGCCGCCCGGGACAGGGGTCTTGGGGAAGACTACACCTTC. This chain links TRBV27 with TRBJ1-2; 10 nucleotides match TRBD1. This CDR3 has 14 amino acids. Germline V gene lookup returns CDR1 MNHEY and CDR2 SMNVEV (reference sequence). Trimming took 11 bases from V and 10 from J; bases not matched to a gene: 16.